This T cell receptor beta chain was recorded in a study of follicular helper T cells after annual influenza vaccination. Overall study: Some donors were sampled over the 2013-2014, 2014-2015 and 2015-2016 vaccinations.

As for time point: 2014-2015 season, pre-vaccination. Excluded were substance abuse, HIV/AIDS, active cancer, immunomodulatory drugs and active illness. Of note for this clone: Its antigen is still unknown.

Germline V lookup: CDR1 MNHNY, CDR2 SVGAGI (reference sequence). The CDR3 extends over 12 amino acids. V was cut by 11 bases and J by 1 base, with 11 bases left in between. Sequenced by immunoSEQ multiplex PCR; TCRdb stores in-frame clones only, minus some. The sample shows more than 10,000 clones, about 73% of them seen only once. The study, taken as a whole, reports: Day 7 ICOS+CD38+ clones later appeared mostly in ICOS-CD38- cTfh.

The source was CXCR5- memory CD4+ T cells sorted from blood, collected on the day of influenza vaccination. The gene calls are TRBV6-6 and TRBJ1-1, with a tentative D call TRBD1 (5 bases). The clonotype originates from an adult who received the influenza vaccine. In DNA form, the CDR3 reads TGTGCCTCGGGACGGACGAACACTGAAGCTTTCTTT. Its translation is CASGRTNTEAFF.